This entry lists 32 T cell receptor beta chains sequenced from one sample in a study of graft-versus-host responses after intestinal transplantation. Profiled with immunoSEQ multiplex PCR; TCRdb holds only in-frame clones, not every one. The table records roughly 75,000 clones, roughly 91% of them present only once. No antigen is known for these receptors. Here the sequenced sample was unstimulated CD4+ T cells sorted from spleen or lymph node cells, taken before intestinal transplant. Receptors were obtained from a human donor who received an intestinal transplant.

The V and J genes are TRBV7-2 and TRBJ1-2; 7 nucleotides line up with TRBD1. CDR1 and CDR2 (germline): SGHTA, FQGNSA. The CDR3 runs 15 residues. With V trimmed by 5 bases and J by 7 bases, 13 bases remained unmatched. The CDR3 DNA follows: TGTGCCAGCAGCCCATCAATAAGACAGGGAGGTGGCTACACCTTC. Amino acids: CASSPSIRQGGGYTF.

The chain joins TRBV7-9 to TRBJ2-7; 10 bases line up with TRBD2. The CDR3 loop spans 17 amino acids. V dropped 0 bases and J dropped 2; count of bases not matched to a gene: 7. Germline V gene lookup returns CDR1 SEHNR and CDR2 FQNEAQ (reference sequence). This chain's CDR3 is CASSLAITSGDTYEQYF. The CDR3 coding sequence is TGTGCCAGCAGCTTAGCCATAACTAGCGGGGACACCTACGAGCAGTACTTC.

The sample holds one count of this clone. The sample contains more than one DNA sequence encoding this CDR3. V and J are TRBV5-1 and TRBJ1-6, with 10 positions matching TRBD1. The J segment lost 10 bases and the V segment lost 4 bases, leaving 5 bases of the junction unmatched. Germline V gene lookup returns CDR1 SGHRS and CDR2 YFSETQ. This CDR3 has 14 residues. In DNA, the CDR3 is TGCGCCAGCAGCACCGGGACAGGGGAATCACCCCTCCACTTT. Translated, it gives CASSTGTGESPLHF.

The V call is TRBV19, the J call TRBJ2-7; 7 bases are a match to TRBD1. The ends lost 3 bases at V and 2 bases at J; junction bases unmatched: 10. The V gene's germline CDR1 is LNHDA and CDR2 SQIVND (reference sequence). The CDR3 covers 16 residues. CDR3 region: CASSIMFGRGTYEQYF. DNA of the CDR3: TGTGCCAGTAGTATTATGTTCGGCAGGGGGACCTACGAGCAGTACTTC. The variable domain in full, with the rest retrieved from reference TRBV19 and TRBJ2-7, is DGGITQSPKYLFRKEGQNVTLSCEQNLNHDAMYWYRQDPGQGLRLIYYSQIVNDFQKGDIAEGYSVSREKKESFPLTVTSAQKNPTAFYLCASSIMFGRGTYEQYFGPGTRLTVT.

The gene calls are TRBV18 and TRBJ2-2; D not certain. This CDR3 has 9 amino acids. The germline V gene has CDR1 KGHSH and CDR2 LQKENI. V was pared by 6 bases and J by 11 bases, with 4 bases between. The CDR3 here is CASSIELFF. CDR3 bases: TGTGCCAGCTCTATCGAGCTGTTTTTT.

CDR3 loop: CASSYTADLMNTEAFF. CDR3 coding DNA: TGTGCCAGCAGTTACACGGCAGACTTAATGAACACTGAAGCTTTCTTT. V and J are TRBV6-5 and TRBJ1-1, with unresolved D. This CDR3 has 16 residues. Looked up from germline, CDR1 is MNHEY and CDR2 is SVGAGI. Trimming took 2 bases from V and 0 from J, leaving 13 bases between them.

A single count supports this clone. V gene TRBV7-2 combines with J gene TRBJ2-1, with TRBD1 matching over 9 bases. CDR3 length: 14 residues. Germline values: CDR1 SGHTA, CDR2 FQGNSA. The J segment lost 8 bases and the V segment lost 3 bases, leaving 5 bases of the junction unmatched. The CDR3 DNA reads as TGTGCCAGCAGCTTGACAGGGGGTCGGGATGAGCAGTTCTTC. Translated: CASSLTGGRDEQFF.

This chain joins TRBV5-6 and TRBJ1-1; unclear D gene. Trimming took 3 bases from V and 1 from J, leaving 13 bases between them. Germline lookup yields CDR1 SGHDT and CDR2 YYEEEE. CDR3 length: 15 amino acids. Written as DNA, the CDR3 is TGTGCCAGCAGCTCCCTAAAATCTGGGAACACTGAAGCTTTCTTT. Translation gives CASSSLKSGNTEAFF.

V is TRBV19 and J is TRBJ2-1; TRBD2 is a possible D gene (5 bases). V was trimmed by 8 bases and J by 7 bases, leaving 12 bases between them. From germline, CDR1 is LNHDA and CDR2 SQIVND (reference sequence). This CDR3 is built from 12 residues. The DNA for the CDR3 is TGTGCCAGTGAGACGGAGGCTAATGAGCAGTTCTTC. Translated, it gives CASETEANEQFF.

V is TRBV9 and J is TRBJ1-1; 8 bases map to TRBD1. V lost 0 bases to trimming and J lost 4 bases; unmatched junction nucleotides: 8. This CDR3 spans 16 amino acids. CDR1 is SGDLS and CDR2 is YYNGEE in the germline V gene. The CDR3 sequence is CASSVGSGGYSTEAFF. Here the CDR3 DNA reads TGTGCCAGCAGCGTAGGTTCAGGGGGCTATAGCACTGAAGCTTTCTTT.

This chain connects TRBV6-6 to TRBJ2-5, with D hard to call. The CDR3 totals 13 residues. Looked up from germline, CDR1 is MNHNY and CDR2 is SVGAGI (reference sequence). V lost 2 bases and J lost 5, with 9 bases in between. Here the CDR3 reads CASSYQVYETQYF. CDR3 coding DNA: TGTGCCAGCAGTTACCAGGTGTACGAGACCCAGTACTTC.

The CDR3 protein is CASSQDGGDRGSYEQFF. The CDR3 nucleotides are TGTGCCAGCAGCCAAGATGGCGGGGACAGGGGAAGTTATGAGCAGTTCTTC. The V gene is TRBV14, the J gene TRBJ2-1, with TRBD1 matching over 10 bases. This CDR3 contains 17 residues. Germline values: CDR1 SGHDN, CDR2 FVKESK. The J segment lost 8 bases and the V segment lost 0 bases, leaving 10 bases of the junction unmatched.

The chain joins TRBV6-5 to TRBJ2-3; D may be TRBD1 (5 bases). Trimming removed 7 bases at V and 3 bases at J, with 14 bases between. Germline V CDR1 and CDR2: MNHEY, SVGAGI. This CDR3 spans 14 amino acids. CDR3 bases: TGTGCCAGCATGAACAGGATTGGGACAGATACGCAGTATTTT. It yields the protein CASMNRIGTDTQYF.

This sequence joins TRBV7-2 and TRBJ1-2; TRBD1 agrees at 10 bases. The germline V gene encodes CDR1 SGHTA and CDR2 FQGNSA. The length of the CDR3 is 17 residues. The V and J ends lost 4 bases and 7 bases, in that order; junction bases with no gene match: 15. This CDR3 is CASSSRTGGPTTGGYTF. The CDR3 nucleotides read TGTGCCAGCAGCTCTCGGACAGGGGGACCCACGACTGGTGGCTACACCTTC.

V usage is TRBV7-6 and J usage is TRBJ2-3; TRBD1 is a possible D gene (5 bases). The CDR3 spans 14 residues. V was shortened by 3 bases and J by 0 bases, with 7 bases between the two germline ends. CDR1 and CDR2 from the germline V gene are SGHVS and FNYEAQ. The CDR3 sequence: CASSFGQSTDTQYF. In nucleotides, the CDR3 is TGTGCCAGCAGCTTCGGACAAAGCACAGATACGCAGTATTTT.

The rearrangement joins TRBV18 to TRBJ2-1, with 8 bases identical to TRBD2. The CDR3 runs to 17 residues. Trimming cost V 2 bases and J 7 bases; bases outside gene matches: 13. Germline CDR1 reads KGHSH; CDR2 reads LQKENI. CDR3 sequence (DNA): TGTGCCAGCTCACCAACGGGGGCAAGCGGGGGCCAGAATGAGCAGTTCTTC. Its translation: CASSPTGASGGQNEQFF.

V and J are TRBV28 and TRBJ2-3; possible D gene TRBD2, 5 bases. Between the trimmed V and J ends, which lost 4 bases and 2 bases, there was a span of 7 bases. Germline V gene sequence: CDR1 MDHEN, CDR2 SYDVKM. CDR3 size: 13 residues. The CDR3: CASSSGNTDTQYF. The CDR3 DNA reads TGTGCCAGCAGTTCGGGGAACACAGATACGCAGTATTTT.

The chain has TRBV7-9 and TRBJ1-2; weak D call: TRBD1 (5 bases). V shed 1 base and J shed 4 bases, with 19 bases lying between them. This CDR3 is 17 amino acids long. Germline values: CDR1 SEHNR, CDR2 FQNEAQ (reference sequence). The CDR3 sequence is CASSLDPWGGEGYGYTF. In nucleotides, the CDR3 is TGTGCCAGCAGCTTAGACCCATGGGGGGGAGAAGGCTATGGCTACACCTTC.

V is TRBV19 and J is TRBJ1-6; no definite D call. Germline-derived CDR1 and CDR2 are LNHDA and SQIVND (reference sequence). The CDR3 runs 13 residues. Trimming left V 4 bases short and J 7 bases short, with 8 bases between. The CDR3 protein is CASSTSGNSPLHF. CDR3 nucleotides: TGTGCCAGTAGTACCTCAGGAAATTCACCCCTCCACTTT.

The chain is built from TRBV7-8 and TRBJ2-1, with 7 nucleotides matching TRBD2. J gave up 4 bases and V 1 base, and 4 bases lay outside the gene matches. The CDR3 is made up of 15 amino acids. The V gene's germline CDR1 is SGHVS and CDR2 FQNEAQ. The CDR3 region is CASSLGAGDYNEQFF. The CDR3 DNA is TGTGCCAGCAGCTTAGGGGCGGGGGATTACAATGAGCAGTTCTTC.

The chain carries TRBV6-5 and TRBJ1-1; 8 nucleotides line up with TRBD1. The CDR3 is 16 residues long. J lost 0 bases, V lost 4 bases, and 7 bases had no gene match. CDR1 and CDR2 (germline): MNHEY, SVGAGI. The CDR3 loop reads CASSLRTGQVNTEAFF. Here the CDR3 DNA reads TGTGCCAGCAGTTTAAGAACGGGACAGGTGAACACTGAAGCTTTCTTT.

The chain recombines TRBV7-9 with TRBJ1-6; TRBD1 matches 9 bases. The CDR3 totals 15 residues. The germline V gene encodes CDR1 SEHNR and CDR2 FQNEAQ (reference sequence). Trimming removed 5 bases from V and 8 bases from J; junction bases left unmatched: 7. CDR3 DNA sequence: TGTGCCAGCAGCCAGACCGGGACAGGGCATTCACCCCTCCACTTT. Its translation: CASSQTGTGHSPLHF.

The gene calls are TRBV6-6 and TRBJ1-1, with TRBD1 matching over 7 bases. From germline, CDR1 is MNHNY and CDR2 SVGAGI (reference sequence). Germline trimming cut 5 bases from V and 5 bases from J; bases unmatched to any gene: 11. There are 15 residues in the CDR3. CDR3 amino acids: CASSPTGEVETEAFF. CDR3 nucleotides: TGTGCCAGCAGTCCCACAGGGGAAGTGGAAACTGAAGCTTTCTTT.

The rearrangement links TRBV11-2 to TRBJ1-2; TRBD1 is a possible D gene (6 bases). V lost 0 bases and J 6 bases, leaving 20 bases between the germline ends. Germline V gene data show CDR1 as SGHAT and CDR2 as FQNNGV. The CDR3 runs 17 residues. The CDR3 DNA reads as TGTGCCAGCAGCTTAGACCCCGCACAGGGACCTATAGATGGCTACACCTTC. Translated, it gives CASSLDPAQGPIDGYTF.

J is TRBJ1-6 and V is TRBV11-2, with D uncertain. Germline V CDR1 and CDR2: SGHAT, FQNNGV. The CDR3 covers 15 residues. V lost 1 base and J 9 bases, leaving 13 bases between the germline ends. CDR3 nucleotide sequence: TGTGCCAGCAGCTTAGTTGTCAGCCCTAGTTCACCCCTCCACTTT. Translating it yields CASSLVVSPSSPLHF. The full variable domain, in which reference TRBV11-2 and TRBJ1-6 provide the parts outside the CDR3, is EAGVAQSPRYKIIEKRQSVAFWCNPISGHATLYWYQQILGQGPKLLIQFQNNGVVDDSQLPKDRFSAERLKGVDSTLKIQPAKLEDSAVYLCASSLVVSPSSPLHFGNGTRLTVT.

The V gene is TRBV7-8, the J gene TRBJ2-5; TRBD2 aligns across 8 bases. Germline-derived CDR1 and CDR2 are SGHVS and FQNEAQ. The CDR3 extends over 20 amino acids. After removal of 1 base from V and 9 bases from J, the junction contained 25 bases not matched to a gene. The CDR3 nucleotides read TGTGCCAGCAGCTTAGTGGGGACAACGACTAGCGCCGGGCCGCTGTGGGCCCAGTACTTC. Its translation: CASSLVGTTTSAGPLWAQYF.

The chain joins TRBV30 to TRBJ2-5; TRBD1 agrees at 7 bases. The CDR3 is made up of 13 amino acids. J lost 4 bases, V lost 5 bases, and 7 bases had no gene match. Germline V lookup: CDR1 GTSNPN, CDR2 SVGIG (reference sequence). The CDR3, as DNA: TGTGCCTGGGACCGACAGGGACGAGAGACCCAGTACTTC. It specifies CAWDRQGRETQYF.

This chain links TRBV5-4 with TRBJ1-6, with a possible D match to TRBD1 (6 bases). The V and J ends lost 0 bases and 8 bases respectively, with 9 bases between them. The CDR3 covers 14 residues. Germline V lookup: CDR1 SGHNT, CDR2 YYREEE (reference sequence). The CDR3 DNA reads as TGTGCCAGCAGCTTGGAAGGGGGAGATTCACCCCTCCACTTT. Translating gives CASSLEGGDSPLHF.

The CDR3 protein is CASSLSDNSYEQYF. The CDR3 coding sequence is TGTGCCAGCAGTTTGTCGGACAACTCCTACGAGCAGTACTTC. The chain joins TRBV27 to TRBJ2-7, with D tentatively TRBD1 (5 bases). V lost 3 bases and J 0 bases, leaving 9 bases between the germline ends. Germline V gene sequence: CDR1 MNHEY, CDR2 SMNVEV (reference sequence). This CDR3 has 14 amino acids.

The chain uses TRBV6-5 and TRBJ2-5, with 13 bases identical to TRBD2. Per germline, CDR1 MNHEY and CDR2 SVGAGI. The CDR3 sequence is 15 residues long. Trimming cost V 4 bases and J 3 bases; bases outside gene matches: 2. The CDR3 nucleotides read TGTGCCAGCAGTTGGGGACTAGCGGGGAAAGAGACCCAGTACTTC. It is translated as CASSWGLAGKETQYF.

The CDR3 spells CASTETGGSADTQYF. CDR3 DNA: TGCGCCAGCACTGAAACAGGGGGCAGTGCAGATACGCAGTATTTT. This chain uses TRBV10-2 with TRBJ2-3, with 9 nucleotides matching TRBD1. J was trimmed by 4 bases and V by 7 bases; bases with no gene match: 9. The CDR3 contains 15 residues. Germline V CDR1 and CDR2: WSHSY, SAAADI.

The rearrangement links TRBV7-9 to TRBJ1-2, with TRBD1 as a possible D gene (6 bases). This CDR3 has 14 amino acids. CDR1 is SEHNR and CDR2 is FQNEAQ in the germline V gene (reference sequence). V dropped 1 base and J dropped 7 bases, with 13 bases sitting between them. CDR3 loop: CASSLVGASPGYTF. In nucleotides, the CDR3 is TGTGCCAGCAGCTTAGTGGGGGCATCTCCTGGCTACACCTTC.